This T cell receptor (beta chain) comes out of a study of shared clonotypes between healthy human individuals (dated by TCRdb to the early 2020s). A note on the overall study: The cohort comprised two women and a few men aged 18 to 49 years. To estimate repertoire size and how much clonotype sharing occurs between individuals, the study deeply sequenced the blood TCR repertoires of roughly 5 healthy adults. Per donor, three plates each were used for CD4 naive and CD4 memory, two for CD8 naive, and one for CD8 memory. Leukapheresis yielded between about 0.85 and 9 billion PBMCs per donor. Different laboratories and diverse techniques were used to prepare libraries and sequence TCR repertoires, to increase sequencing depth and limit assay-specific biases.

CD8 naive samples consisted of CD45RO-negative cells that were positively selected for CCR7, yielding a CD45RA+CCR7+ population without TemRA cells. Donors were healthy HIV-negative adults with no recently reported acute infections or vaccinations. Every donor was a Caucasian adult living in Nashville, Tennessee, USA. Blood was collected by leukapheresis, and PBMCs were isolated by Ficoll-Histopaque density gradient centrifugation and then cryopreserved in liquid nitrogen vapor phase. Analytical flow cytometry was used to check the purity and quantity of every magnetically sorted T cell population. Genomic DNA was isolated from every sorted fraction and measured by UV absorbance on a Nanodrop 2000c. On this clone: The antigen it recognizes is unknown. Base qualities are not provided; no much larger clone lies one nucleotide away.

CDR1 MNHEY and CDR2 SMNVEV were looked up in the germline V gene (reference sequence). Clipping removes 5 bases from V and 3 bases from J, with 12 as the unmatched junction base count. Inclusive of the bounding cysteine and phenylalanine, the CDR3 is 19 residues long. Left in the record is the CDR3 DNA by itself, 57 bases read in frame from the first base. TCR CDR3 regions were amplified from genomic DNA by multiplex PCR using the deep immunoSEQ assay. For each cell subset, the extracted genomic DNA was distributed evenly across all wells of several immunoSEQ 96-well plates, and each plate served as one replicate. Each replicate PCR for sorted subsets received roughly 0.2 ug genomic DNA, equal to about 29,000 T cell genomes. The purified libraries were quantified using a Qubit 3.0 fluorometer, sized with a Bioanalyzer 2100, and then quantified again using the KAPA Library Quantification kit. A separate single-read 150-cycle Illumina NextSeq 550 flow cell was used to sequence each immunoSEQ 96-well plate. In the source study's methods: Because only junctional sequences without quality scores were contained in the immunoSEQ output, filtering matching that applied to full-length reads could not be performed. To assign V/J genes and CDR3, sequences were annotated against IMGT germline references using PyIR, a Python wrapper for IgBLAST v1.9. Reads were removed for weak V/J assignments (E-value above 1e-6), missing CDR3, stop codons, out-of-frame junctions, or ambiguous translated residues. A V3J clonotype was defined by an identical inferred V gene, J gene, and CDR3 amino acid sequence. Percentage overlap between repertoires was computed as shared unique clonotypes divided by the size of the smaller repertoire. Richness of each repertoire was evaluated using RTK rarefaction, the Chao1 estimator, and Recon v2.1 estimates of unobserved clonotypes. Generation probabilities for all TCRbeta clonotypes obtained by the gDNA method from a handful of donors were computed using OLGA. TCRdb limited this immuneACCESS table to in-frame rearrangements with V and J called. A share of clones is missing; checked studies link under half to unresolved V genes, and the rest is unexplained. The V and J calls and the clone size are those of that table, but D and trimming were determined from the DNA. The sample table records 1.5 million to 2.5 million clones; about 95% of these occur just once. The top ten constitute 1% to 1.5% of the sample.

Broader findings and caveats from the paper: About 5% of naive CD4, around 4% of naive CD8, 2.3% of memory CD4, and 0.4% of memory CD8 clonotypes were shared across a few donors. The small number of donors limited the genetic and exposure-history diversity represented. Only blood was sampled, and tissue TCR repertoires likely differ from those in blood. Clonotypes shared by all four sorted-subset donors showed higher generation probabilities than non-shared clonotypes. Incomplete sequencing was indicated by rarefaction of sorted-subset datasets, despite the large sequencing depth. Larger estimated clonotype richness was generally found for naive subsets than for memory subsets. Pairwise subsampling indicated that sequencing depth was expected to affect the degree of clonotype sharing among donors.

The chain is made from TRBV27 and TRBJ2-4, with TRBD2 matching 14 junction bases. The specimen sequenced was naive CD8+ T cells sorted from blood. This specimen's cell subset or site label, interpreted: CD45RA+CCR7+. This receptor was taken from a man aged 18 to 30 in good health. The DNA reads TGTGCCAGCAGTCCACTGGGACTAGCGGGAGTAATCGGCAAAAACATTCAGTACTTC. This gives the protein CASSPLGLAGVIGKNIQYF.